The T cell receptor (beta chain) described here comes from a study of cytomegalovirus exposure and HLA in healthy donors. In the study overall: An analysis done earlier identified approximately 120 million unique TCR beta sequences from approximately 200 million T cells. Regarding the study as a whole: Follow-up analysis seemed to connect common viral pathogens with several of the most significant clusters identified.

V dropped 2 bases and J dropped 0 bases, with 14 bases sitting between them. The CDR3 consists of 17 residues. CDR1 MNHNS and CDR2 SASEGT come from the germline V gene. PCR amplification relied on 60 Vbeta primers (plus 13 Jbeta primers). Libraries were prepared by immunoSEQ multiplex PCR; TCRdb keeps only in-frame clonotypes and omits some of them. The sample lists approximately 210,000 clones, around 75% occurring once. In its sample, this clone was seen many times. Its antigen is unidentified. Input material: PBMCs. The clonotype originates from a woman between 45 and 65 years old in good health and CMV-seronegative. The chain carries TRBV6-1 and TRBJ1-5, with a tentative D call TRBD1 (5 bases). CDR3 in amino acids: CASSELATVYSNQPQHF. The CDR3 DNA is TGTGCCAGCAGTGAACTAGCGACAGTCTATAGCAATCAGCCCCAGCATTTT.